These T cell receptor beta chains were read from a single sample in a study of blood T cell repertoires in COVID-19. Using immunoSEQ multiplex PCR, the repertoire was profiled, and TCRdb retains in-frame clones only, with some absent. The profile shows 250,000 to 350,000 clones, approximately 84% of them singletons. Specimen: peripheral blood. The receptors derive from a human donor with COVID-19, enrolled during active disease. The donor label of this sample is uncertain. Each CDR3 is given with its conserved first and last residue. Where a row states a size, it is once, few, many or the class of an expanded clone; other rows omit it.

J gene: TRBJ2-1
V gene: TRBV2
clone size: NA
CDR3 protein: CASTPGQLDNEQFF

J gene: TRBJ2-1
V gene: TRBV19
clone size: NA
CDR3 protein: CASRTLAGGGYEQFF

J gene: TRBJ1-5
V gene: TRBV2
clone size: NA
CDR3 protein: CASSESLQGTQPQHF

J gene: TRBJ1-6
V gene: TRBV27
clone size: NA
CDR3 protein: CASSLTSPYNSPLHF

J gene: TRBJ2-1
V gene: TRBV6-2/TRBV6-3
clone size: NA
CDR3 protein: CASSPWDSLAPGARFF

J gene: TRBJ1-3
V gene: TRBV7-9
clone size: NA
CDR3 protein: CASSLSGQGYGNTIYF

J gene: TRBJ1-2
V gene: TRBV28
clone size: NA
CDR3 protein: CASSPEIRTVRGYTF

J gene: TRBJ1-4
V gene: TRBV5-1
clone size: many
CDR3 protein: CASSPQGTREKLFF

J gene: TRBJ1-2
V gene: TRBV28
clone size: NA
CDR3 protein: CASSSPGGFDYGYTF

J gene: TRBJ1-1
V gene: TRBV7-2
clone size: NA
CDR3 protein: CASSLGGMNTEAFF

J gene: TRBJ2-1
V gene: TRBV11-3
clone size: NA
CDR3 protein: CASSLNRLAEQFF

J gene: TRBJ1-6
V gene: TRBV5-1
clone size: NA
CDR3 protein: CASSLEGGRDSPLHF

J gene: TRBJ2-1
V gene: TRBV7-7
clone size: NA
CDR3 protein: CASSEGTSGSYNEQFF

J gene: TRBJ2-2
V gene: TRBV2
clone size: NA
CDR3 protein: CASSGRAGGKTGELFF

J gene: TRBJ2-7
V gene: TRBV28
clone size: NA
CDR3 protein: CASSSPGGLDEQYF

J gene: TRBJ1-1
V gene: TRBV5-1
clone size: NA
CDR3 protein: CASSPGVGRNTEAFF

J gene: TRBJ1-5
V gene: TRBV3-1/TRBV3-2
clone size: once
CDR3 protein: CASSQDSTGQPQHF

J gene: TRBJ2-4
V gene: TRBV5-6
clone size: NA
CDR3 protein: CASSLEGLADTKNIQYF

J gene: TRBJ1-5
V gene: TRBV29-1
clone size: NA
CDR3 protein: CSVRQGGDQPQHF

J gene: TRBJ2-6
V gene: TRBV19
clone size: NA
CDR3 protein: CASSIRPSSGANVLTF

J gene: TRBJ1-4
V gene: TRBV27
clone size: NA
CDR3 protein: CASSTGGGNEKLFF

J gene: TRBJ1-6
V gene: TRBV9
clone size: once
CDR3 protein: CASSASRTGTNSPLHF

J gene: TRBJ1-2
V gene: TRBV6-1
clone size: NA
CDR3 protein: CASSEEGLGGYTF

J gene: TRBJ1-1
V gene: TRBV19
clone size: NA
CDR3 protein: CASSISGGYTEAFF

J gene: TRBJ2-1
V gene: TRBV27
clone size: NA
CDR3 protein: CASSSAGEGYEQFF

J gene: TRBJ2-1
V gene: TRBV15
clone size: NA
CDR3 protein: CATSRGQWTSRDNEQFF

J gene: TRBJ2-7
V gene: TRBV6-6
clone size: NA
CDR3 protein: CASRESGTRGEQYF

J gene: TRBJ2-7
V gene: TRBV6-1
clone size: NA
CDR3 protein: CASSETGTAYEQYF

J gene: TRBJ2-7
V gene: TRBV7-2
clone size: NA
CDR3 protein: CASSFRTGVSSYEQYF

J gene: TRBJ1-1
V gene: TRBV29-1
clone size: NA
CDR3 protein: CSVVSGVGTEAFF

J gene: TRBJ2-1
V gene: TRBV28
clone size: NA
CDR3 protein: CASSLYGEGRHEQFF

J gene: TRBJ1-4
V gene: TRBV7-9
clone size: NA
CDR3 protein: CASSSNRDTEKLFF

J gene: TRBJ1-2
V gene: TRBV3-1/TRBV3-2
clone size: NA
CDR3 protein: CASSQDLAGAGTF

J gene: TRBJ2-5
V gene: TRBV7-9
clone size: NA
CDR3 protein: CASRSGQLEETQYF

J gene: TRBJ2-7
V gene: TRBV7-3
clone size: NA
CDR3 protein: CASAEGLATDEQYF

J gene: TRBJ2-1
V gene: TRBV28
clone size: NA
CDR3 protein: CASSLYLYEQFF

J gene: TRBJ1-1
V gene: TRBV28
clone size: NA
CDR3 protein: CASRSDMWTEAFF

J gene: TRBJ1-2
V gene: TRBV7-8
clone size: NA
CDR3 protein: CASSSRQSEMGGYTF

J gene: TRBJ2-2
V gene: TRBV19
clone size: NA
CDR3 protein: CASTKGGDRSTGELFF

J gene: TRBJ1-2
V gene: TRBV19
clone size: NA
CDR3 protein: CASSISSGGWGENYGYTF

J gene: TRBJ2-1
V gene: TRBV5-1
clone size: once
CDR3 protein: CASSLAGASGISYNEQFF

J gene: TRBJ2-3
V gene: TRBV5-1
clone size: NA
CDR3 protein: CASCKGAGTDTQYF

J gene: TRBJ2-3
V gene: TRBV11-3
clone size: few
CDR3 protein: CASSLDGQGAIDTQYF

J gene: TRBJ1-5
V gene: TRBV30
clone size: NA
CDR3 protein: CAWSVGGAGQPQHF

J gene: TRBJ2-5
V gene: TRBV5-1
clone size: NA
CDR3 protein: CASTVAGGSGETQYF

J gene: TRBJ1-2
V gene: TRBV7-9
clone size: few
CDR3 protein: CASSLGGSYGYTF

J gene: TRBJ2-2
V gene: TRBV18
clone size: NA
CDR3 protein: CASSPTGGANTGELFF

J gene: TRBJ2-1
V gene: TRBV19
clone size: NA
CDR3 protein: CASSIILAGRDEQFF

J gene: TRBJ1-1
V gene: TRBV5-1
clone size: NA
CDR3 protein: CASSLWGQDSYEAFF

J gene: TRBJ2-1
V gene: TRBV19
clone size: NA
CDR3 protein: CASKEEDNSYNEQFF

J gene: TRBJ1-5
V gene: TRBV21-1
clone size: NA
CDR3 protein: CASSKVGTGGGNQPQHF

J gene: TRBJ1-5
V gene: TRBV6-2/TRBV6-3
clone size: NA
CDR3 protein: CASSDRDRASNQPQHF

J gene: TRBJ2-7
V gene: TRBV7-2
clone size: NA
CDR3 protein: CASSLVLAGVSEQYF

J gene: TRBJ2-1
V gene: TRBV14
clone size: NA
CDR3 protein: CASSQEGGYNEQFF